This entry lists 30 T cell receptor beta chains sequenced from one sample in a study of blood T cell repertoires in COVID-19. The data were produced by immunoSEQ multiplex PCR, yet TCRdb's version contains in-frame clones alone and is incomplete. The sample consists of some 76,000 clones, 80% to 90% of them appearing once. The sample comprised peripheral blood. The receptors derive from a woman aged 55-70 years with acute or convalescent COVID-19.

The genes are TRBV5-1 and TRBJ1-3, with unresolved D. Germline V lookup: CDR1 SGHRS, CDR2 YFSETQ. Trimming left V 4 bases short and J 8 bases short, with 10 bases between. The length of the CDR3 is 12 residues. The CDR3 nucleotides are TGCGCCAGCAGCACCGACGGGGACACCATATATTTT. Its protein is CASSTDGDTIYF.

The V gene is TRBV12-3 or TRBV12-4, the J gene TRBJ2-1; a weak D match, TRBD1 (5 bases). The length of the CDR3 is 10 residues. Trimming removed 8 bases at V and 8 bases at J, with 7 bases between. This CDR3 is CASGAYEQFF. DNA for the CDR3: TGTGCCAGCGGGGCATATGAGCAGTTCTTC.

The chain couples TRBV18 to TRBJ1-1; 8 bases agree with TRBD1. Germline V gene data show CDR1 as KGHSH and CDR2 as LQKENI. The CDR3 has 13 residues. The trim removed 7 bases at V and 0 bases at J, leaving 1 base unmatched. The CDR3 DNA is TGTGCCAGCTTGACAGGGGTGAACACTGAAGCTTTCTTT. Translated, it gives CASLTGVNTEAFF.

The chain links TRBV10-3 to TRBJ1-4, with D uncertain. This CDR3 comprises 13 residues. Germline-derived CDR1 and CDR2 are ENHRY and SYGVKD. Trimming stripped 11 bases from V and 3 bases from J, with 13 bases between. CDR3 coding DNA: TGTGCCGCCCACGGGGAACCTAATGAAAAACTGTTTTTT. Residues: CAAHGEPNEKLFF.

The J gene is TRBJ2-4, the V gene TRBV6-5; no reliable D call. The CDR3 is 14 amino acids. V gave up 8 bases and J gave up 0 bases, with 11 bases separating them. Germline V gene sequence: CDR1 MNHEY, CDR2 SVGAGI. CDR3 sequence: CASSQAVAKNIQYF. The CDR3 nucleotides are TGTGCCAGCTCCCAGGCCGTAGCCAAAAACATTCAGTACTTC.

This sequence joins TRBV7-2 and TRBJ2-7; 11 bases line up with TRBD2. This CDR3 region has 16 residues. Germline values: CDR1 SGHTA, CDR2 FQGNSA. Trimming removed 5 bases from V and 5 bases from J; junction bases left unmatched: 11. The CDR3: CASSIPPHSGGDEQYV. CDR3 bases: TGTGCCAGCAGCATACCACCTCATAGCGGGGGGGACGAGCAGTACGTC.

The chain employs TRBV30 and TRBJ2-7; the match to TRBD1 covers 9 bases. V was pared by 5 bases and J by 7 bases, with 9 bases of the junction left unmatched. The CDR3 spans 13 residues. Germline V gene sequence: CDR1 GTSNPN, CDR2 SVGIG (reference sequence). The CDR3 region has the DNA TGTGCCTGGGGGGACAGGGCCCGGGGGGAGCAGTACTTC. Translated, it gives CAWGDRARGEQYF.

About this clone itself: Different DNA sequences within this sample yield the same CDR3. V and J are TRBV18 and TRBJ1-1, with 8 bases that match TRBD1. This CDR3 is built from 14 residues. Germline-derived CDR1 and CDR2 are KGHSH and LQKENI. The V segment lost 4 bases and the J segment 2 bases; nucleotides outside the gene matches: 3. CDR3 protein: CASSLDRGNTEAFF. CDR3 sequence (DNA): TGTGCCAGCTCACTTGACAGGGGAAACACTGAAGCTTTCTTT.

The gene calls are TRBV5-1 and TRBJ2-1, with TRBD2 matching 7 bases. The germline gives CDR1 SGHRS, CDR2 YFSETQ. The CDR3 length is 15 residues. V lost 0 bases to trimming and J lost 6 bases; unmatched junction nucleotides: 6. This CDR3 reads CASSLAAGVVNEQFF. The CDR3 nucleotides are TGCGCCAGCAGCTTGGCTGCGGGGGTAGTCAATGAGCAGTTCTTC.

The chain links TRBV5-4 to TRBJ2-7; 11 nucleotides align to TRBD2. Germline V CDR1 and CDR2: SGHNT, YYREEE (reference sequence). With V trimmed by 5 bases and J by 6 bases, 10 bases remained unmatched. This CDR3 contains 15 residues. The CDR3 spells CASSLAGTSGREQYF. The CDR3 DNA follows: TGTGCCAGCAGTCTAGCCGGGACTAGCGGACGCGAGCAGTACTTC.

The DNA for the CDR3 is TGTGCCAGCAGCGCGGGGGGACAGTATGGCTACACCTTC. It encodes CASSAGGQYGYTF. V gene TRBV11-2 combines with J gene TRBJ1-2; TRBD1 agrees at 7 bases. The trim removed 5 bases at V and 5 bases at J, leaving 5 bases unmatched. Germline loops: CDR1 SGHAT, CDR2 FQNNGV. This CDR3 has 13 amino acids. The full variable domain, in which reference TRBV11-2 and TRBJ1-2 provide the parts outside the CDR3, is EAGVAQSPRYKIIEKRQSVAFWCNPISGHATLYWYQQILGQGPKLLIQFQNNGVVDDSQLPKDRFSAERLKGVDSTLKIQPAKLEDSAVYLCASSAGGQYGYTFGSGTRLTVV.

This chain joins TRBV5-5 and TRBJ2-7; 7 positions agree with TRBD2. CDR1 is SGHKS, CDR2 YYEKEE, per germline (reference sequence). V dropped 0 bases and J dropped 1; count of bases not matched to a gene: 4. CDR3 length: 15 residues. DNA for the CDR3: TGTGCCAGCAGCTTGGGAGCTAGCGGATCCTACGAGCAGTACTTC. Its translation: CASSLGASGSYEQYF.

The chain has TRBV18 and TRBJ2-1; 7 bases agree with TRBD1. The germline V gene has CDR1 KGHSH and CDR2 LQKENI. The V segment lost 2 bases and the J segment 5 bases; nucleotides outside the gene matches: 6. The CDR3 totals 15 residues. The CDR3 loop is CASSPSYDRDNEQFF. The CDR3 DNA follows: TGTGCCAGCTCACCAAGCTACGACAGGGACAATGAGCAGTTCTTC.

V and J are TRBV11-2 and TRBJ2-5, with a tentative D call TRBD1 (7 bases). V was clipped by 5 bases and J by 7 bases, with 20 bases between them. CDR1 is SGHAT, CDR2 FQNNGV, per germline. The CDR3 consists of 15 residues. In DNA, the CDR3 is TGTGCCAGCAGCACCTCCAATAGGGGGCGGGGGACCCAGTACTTC. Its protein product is CASSTSNRGRGTQYF.

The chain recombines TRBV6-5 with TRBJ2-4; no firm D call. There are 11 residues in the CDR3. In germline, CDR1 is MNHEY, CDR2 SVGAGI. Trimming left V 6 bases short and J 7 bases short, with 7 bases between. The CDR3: CASRERNIQYF. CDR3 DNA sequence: TGTGCCAGCAGGGAGAGGAACATTCAGTACTTC.

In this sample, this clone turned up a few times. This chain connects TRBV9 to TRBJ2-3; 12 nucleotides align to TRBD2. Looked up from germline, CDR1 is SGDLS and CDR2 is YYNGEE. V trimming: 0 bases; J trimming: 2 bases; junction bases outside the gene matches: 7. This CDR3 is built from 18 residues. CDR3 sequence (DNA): TGTGCCAGCAGCGTAGCTCAGGGACTAGCGGGCCCCACAGATACGCAGTATTTT. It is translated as CASSVAQGLAGPTDTQYF.

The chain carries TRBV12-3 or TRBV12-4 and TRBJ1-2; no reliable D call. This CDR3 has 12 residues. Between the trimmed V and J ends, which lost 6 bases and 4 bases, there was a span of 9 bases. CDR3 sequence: CASSRLGYGYTF. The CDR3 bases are TGTGCCAGCAGCAGACTCGGCTATGGCTACACCTTC.

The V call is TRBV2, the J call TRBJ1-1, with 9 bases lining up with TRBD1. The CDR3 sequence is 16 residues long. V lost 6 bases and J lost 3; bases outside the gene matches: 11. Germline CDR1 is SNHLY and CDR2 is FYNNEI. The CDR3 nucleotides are TGTGCCAGCAGAAGAAACCGGGACAGGGAGGACACTGAAGCTTTCTTT. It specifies CASRRNRDREDTEAFF.

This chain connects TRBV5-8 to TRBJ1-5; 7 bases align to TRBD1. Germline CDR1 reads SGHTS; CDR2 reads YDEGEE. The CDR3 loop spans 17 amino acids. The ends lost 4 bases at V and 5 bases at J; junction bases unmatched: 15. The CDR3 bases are TGTGCCAGCAGCCGAACGACAGGGCTACTGTCGGATCAGCCCCAGCATTTT. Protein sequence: CASSRTTGLLSDQPQHF.

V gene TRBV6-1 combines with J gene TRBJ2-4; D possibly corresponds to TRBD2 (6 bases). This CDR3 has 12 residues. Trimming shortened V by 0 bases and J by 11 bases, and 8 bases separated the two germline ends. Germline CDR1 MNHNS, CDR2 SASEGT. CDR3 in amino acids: CASSEAEGVQYF. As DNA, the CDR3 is TGTGCCAGCAGTGAAGCGGAGGGCGTTCAGTACTTC.

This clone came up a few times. The CDR3 spells CASSETKAETQYF. The CDR3 DNA reads as TGCGCCAGCAGTGAGACGAAAGCAGAGACCCAGTACTTC. The rearrangement joins TRBV10-2 to TRBJ2-5, with D hard to call. V shed 2 bases and J shed 4 bases, with 8 bases lying between them. The CDR3 covers 13 residues. CDR1 and CDR2 (germline): WSHSY, SAAADI.

The CDR3 sequence is CASSQDGGPEDTQYF. Here the CDR3 DNA reads TGTGCCAGCAGCCAAGACGGGGGGCCCGAGGATACGCAGTATTTT. This chain uses TRBV3-1 (or the pseudogene TRBV3-2) with TRBJ2-3; perhaps TRBD2 as D (7 bases). Trimming stripped 0 bases from V and 6 bases from J, with 13 bases between. In germline, CDR1 is LGHDT, CDR2 YNNKEL (reference sequence). CDR3 length equals 15 residues.

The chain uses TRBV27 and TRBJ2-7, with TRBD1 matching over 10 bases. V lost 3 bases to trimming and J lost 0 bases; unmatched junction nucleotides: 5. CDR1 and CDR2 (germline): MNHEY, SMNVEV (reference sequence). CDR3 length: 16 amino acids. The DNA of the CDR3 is TGTGCCAGCAGTTTTCGGGACAGGGGCCTCTCCTACGAGCAGTACTTC. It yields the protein CASSFRDRGLSYEQYF.

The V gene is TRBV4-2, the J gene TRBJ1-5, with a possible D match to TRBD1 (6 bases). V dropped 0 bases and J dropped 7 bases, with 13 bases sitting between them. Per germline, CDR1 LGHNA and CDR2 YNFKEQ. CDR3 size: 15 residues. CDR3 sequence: CASSQDTWDNQPQHF. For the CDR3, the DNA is TGTGCCAGCAGCCAAGATACCTGGGACAACCAGCCCCAGCATTTT.

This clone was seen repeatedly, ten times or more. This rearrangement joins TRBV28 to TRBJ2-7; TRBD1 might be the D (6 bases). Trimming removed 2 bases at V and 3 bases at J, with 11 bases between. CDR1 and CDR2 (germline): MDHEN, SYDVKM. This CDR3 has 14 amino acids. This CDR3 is CASSLIGTNYEQYF. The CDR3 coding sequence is TGTGCCAGCAGTTTAATCGGGACAAACTACGAGCAGTACTTC.

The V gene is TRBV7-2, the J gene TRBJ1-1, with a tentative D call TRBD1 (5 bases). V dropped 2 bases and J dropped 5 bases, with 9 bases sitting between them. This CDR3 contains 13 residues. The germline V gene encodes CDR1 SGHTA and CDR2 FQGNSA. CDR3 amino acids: CASSLWQGTEAFF. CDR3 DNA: TGTGCCAGCAGCTTATGGCAGGGAACTGAAGCTTTCTTT. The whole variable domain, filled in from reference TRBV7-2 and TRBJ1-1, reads GAGVSQSPSNKVTEKGKDVELRCDPISGHTALYWYRQSLGQGLEFLIYFQGNSAPDKSGLPSDRFSAERTGGSVSTLTIQRTQQEDSAVYLCASSLWQGTEAFFGQGTRLTVV.

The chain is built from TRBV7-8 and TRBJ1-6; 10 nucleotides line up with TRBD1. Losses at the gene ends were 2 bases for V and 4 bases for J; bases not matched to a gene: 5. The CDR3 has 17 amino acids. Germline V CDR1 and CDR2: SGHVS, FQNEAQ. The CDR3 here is CASSLRGQGSYNSPLHF. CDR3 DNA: TGTGCCAGCAGCTTAAGGGGACAGGGGTCGTATAATTCACCCCTCCACTTT.

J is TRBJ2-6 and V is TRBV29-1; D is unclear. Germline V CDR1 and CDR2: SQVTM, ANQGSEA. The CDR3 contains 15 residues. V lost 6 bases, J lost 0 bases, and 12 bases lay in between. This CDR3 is CSVIIISSGANVLTF. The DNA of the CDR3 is TGCAGCGTCATTATAATCAGCTCTGGGGCCAACGTCCTGACTTTC. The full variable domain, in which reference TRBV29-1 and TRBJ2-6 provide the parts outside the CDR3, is SAVISQKPSRDICQRGTSLTIQCQVDSQVTMMFWYRQQPGQSLTLIATANQGSEATYESGFVIDKFPISRPNLTFSTLTVSNMSPEDSSIYLCSVIIISSGANVLTFGAGSRLTVL.

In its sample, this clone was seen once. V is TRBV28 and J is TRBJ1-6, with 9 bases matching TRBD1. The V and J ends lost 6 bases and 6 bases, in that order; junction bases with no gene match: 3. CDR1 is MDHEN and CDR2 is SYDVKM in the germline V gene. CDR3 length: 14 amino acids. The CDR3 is CASRAGQGNSPLHF. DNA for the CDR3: TGTGCCAGCAGAGCGGGACAGGGTAATTCACCCCTCCACTTT.

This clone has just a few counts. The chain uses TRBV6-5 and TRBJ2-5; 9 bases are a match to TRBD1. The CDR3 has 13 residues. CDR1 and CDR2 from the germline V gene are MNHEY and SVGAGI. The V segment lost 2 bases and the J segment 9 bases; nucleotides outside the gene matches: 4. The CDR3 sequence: CASSYPGDRAQYF. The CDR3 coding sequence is TGTGCCAGCAGTTACCCCGGGGACAGGGCCCAGTACTTC.